Presented here are 29 T cell receptor beta chains from one specimen sequenced in a study of blood T cells in healthy people across ages. A sample-barcoded 5' primer and a J-beta primer mix were used in a second PCR of roughly 6 to 11 cycles. TCRdb re-analysed the 5' RACE reads in MiXCR, keeping a single row per CDR3 protein. The table has hundreds of thousands of distinct CDR3 sequences, 52% seen once. Sequencing was performed on blood. The receptor set was obtained from an elderly woman in good health.

This clonotype was found a few times. J is TRBJ2-7 and V is TRBV28; D possibly uses TRBD1 or TRBD2 (7 bases each). This CDR3 comprises 15 residues. Germline CDR1 and CDR2: MDHEN and SYDVKM. V lost 6 bases to trimming and J lost 3 bases, with 18 bases between them. The CDR3 sequence: CASSYQGGGFYEQYF. The CDR3 DNA sequence: TGTGCCAGCAGCTACCAGGGGGGGGGTTTCTACGAGCAGTACTTC.

Notes on this clonotype: One junction end disagrees with the germline gene, perhaps due to a read error. The rearrangement uses TRBV5-1 and TRBJ2-1; 8 bases line up with TRBD2. This CDR3 contains 14 residues. CDR1 and CDR2 (germline): SGHRS, YFSETQ. The CDR3 coding sequence is TGCACCAGCAGTAGCGGGGTCTCCTACAATGAGCAGTTCTTC. This codes for CTSSSGVSYNEQFF.

The chain couples TRBV29-1 to TRBJ2-1; 8 positions agree with TRBD1. Germline assignment: CDR1 SQVTM and CDR2 ANQGSEA. V gave up 7 bases and J gave up 6 bases; unmatched junction bases: 8. CDR3 length equals 13 residues. CDR3 DNA sequence: TGCAGCGCCCAGACAGGGGCGGGCAATGAGCAGTTCTTC. This encodes CSAQTGAGNEQFF.

At least ten counts were recorded for this clonotype. The chain links TRBV28 to TRBJ2-1; TRBD2 might be the D (7 bases). Germline loops: CDR1 MDHEN, CDR2 SYDVKM. The CDR3 runs to 14 residues. V lost 4 bases to trimming and J lost 8 bases, with 15 bases between them. The CDR3 DNA reads TGTGCCAGCAGTTCTACAGGGACTATTGATGAGCAGTTCTTC. Amino acids: CASSSTGTIDEQFF.

Ten or more counts support this clonotype. V and J are TRBV12-3 or TRBV12-4 and TRBJ1-6; D is possibly TRBD1 (5 bases). The CDR3 spans 15 residues. Deletions cut 4 bases from V and 7 bases from J, with 14 bases between. CDR3 loop: CASSWSRGRNSPLHF. As DNA, the CDR3 is TGTGCCAGCAGTTGGTCGAGGGGTAGAAATTCACCCCTCCACTTT.

The chain joins TRBV2 to TRBJ2-1; D call uncertain. The V and J ends lost 8 bases and 5 bases respectively, with 7 bases between them. The germline gives CDR1 SNHLY, CDR2 FYNNEI. This CDR3 region has 11 residues. In nucleotides, the CDR3 is TGTGCCAGCCAATATCACAATGAGCAGTTCTTC. As protein: CASQYHNEQFF. The variable domain in full, completed from reference TRBV2 and TRBJ2-1, reads EPEVTQTPSHQVTQMGQEVILRCVPISNHLYFYWYRQILGQKVEFLVSFYNNEISEKSEIFDDQFSVERPDGSNFTLKIRSTKLEDSAMYFCASQYHNEQFFGPGTRLTVL.

V gene TRBV29-1 combines with J gene TRBJ2-2; D assignment may be TRBD1 or TRBD2 (5 bases each). V lost 4 bases and J 1 base, leaving 7 bases between the germline ends. Germline CDR1 is SQVTM and CDR2 is ANQGSEA. CDR3 size: 13 residues. The CDR3 DNA sequence: TGCAGCGTTGGGGGGAGGAACACCGGGGAGCTGTTTTTT. It translates to CSVGGRNTGELFF.

With respect to this clonotype: At one end, the junction sequence differs from germline, possibly due to a read error. V gene TRBV29-1 combines with J gene TRBJ2-7, with unresolved D. The CDR3 covers 11 residues. The germline CDR1 and CDR2 sequences are SQVTM and ANQGSEA. For the CDR3, the DNA is TGCAGCGTTGGGAGTTCCTACGAGCGGTACTTC. It translates to CSVGSSYERYF.

This clonotype was detected only a few times. A much larger clone is a single base away; this may be a read error. The rearrangement uses TRBV5-6 and TRBJ1-2; D call uncertain. Trimming pared 4 bases from V and 2 bases from J, leaving 12 bases between. This CDR3 has 14 residues. Germline V gene data show CDR1 as SGHDT and CDR2 as YYEEEE. The CDR3 here is CASSLASGNYGYTF. The CDR3 DNA reads TGTGCCAGCAGCCTTGCTAGTGGGAACTATGGCTACACCTTC. The variable domain in full, with the rest retrieved from reference TRBV5-6 and TRBJ1-2, is DAGVTQSPTHLIKTRGQQVTLRCSPKSGHDTVSWYQQALGQGPQFIFQYYEEEERQRGNFPDRFSGHQFPNYSSELNVNALLLGDSALYLCASSLASGNYGYTFGSGTRLTVV.

Note on this clonotype: One end of the junction fails to match germline, which may point to a read error. J is TRBJ2-4 and V is TRBV2, with a possible D match to TRBD2 (5 bases). The DNA end favors TRBJ2-7, so the J call may be wrong. The CDR3 length is 13 residues. Per the germline V gene, CDR1 is SNHLY and CDR2 is FYNNEI. CDR3 residues: CACSFGLSYEQYF. The CDR3, as DNA: TGTGCCTGCAGTTTCGGACTTTCCTACGAGCAGTACTTC.

The J gene is TRBJ1-2, the V gene TRBV30; 7 bases match TRBD1. The CDR3 totals 13 residues. Germline lookup yields CDR1 GTSNPN and CDR2 SVGIG (reference sequence). V trimming: 5 bases; J trimming: 4 bases; junction bases outside the gene matches: 7. CDR3 coding DNA: TGTGCCTGGGAAACACAGGGGCGCTATGGCTACACCTTC. This codes for CAWETQGRYGYTF.

This sequence joins TRBV6-6 and TRBJ2-4; D call uncertain. The end of the DNA fits TRBJ2-7 better, so the J call may be wrong. The CDR3 is made up of 15 amino acids. Germline CDR1 is MNHNY and CDR2 is SVGAGI (reference sequence). CDR3 loop: CASSRNGPTSNEQYF. In nucleotides, the CDR3 is TGTGCCAGCAGTCGTAACGGGCCGACGAGCAACGAGCAGTACTTC.

This sequence joins TRBV15 and TRBJ2-1, with 9 positions matching TRBD2. The CDR3 contains 13 residues. Germline V gives CDR1 LNHNV, CDR2 YYDKDF (reference sequence). V was pared by 4 bases and J by 12 bases, with 7 bases of the junction left unmatched. The CDR3 spells CATSNPSGETQFF. DNA of the CDR3: TGTGCCACCAGCAATCCTAGCGGGGAAACGCAGTTCTTC. The entire variable domain, with the rest obtained from reference TRBV15 and TRBJ2-1, is as follows: DAMVIQNPRYQVTQFGKPVTLSCSQTLNHNVMYWYQQKSSQAPKLLFHYYDKDFNNEADTPDNFQSRRPNTSFCFLDIRSPGLGDTAMYLCATSNPSGETQFFGPGTRLTVL.

This clonotype was found a few times. The CDR3 DNA reads TGTGCCTGGAGTTATGAGGGGCCCTACGAGCAGTACTTC. Its translation is CAWSYEGPYEQYF. The rearrangement uses TRBV30 and TRBJ2-7; D could derive from TRBD1 or TRBD2 (5 bases each). The V end lost 2 bases, the J end lost 2 bases, and 10 bases lay between the germline ends. The germline V gene encodes CDR1 GTSNPN and CDR2 SVGIG (reference sequence). This CDR3 is built from 13 residues.

There are many counts of this clonotype. The chain is built from TRBV3-1 and TRBJ1-6, with TRBD1 matching 7 bases. V lost 0 bases to trimming and J lost 6 bases; unmatched junction nucleotides: 2. This CDR3 is built from 15 residues. Germline CDR1 and CDR2: LGHDT and YNNKEL (reference sequence). Here the CDR3 reads CASSQEGQLNSPLHF. Here the CDR3 DNA reads TGTGCCAGCAGCCAAGAGGGACAGCTTAATTCACCCCTCCACTTT.

This clonotype came up many times. Since a much larger clone is just one base distant, this may be a read error. V usage is TRBV6-6 and J usage is TRBJ2-6; no definite D call. Germline-derived CDR1 and CDR2 are MNHNY and SVGAGI (reference sequence). This CDR3 is 14 amino acids long. Trimming shortened V by 5 bases and J by 4 bases, and 9 bases separated the two germline ends. The CDR3 DNA reads TGTGCCAGCAGTGCCGTTGGAGGGGCCAACGTCCTGACTTTC. Translated, it gives CASSAVGGANVLTF.

This chain uses TRBV20-1 with TRBJ1-6; unclear D gene. Germline CDR1 reads DFQATT; CDR2 reads SNEGSKA (reference sequence). This CDR3 region has 13 residues. V lost 5 bases and J lost 0, with 5 bases in between. CDR3: CSAPSSYNSPLHF. The DNA of the CDR3 is TGCAGTGCTCCCAGCTCCTATAATTCACCCCTCCACTTT.

This clonotype was seen ten or more times. The V call is TRBV7-9, the J call TRBJ1-2; D remains unclear. The V end was cut by 5 bases, the J end by 7 bases, with 11 bases between. The CDR3 is 12 residues long. The germline CDR1 and CDR2 sequences are SEHNR and FQNEAQ (reference sequence). CDR3 sequence (DNA): TGTGCCAGCAGCGCTAGTAGCAGTGGCTACACCTTC. Its protein is CASSASSSGYTF.

This clonotype was seen a few times. The V call is TRBV6-2 or TRBV6-3, the J call TRBJ2-7; weak D call: TRBD1 (6 bases). V lost 0 bases to trimming and J lost 4 bases, with 7 bases between them. CDR1 is MNHEY and CDR2 is SVGEGT in the germline V gene. The CDR3 consists of 13 residues. CDR3 in amino acids: CASSYSQGYEQYF. CDR3 DNA sequence: TGTGCCAGCAGTTACTCACAGGGTTACGAGCAGTACTTC.

This clonotype was seen once. The chain is built from TRBV28 and TRBJ1-5; 7 bases map to TRBD1. J was trimmed by 9 bases and V by 6 bases; bases with no gene match: 11. The CDR3 runs to 14 residues. Germline CDR1 MDHEN, CDR2 SYDVKM. Here the CDR3 reads CASSLGGRKWPQHF. Here the CDR3 DNA reads TGTGCCAGCAGCCTAGGGGGCCGCAAATGGCCCCAGCATTTT.

The CDR3: CSAQASGYEQYF. The CDR3 region has the DNA TGCAGTGCTCAGGCTAGCGGCTACGAGCAGTACTTC. The V and J genes are TRBV20-1 and TRBJ2-7, with TRBD2 matching 7 bases. The trim removed 5 bases at V and 3 bases at J, leaving 4 bases unmatched. The germline V gene encodes CDR1 DFQATT and CDR2 SNEGSKA (reference sequence). The CDR3 loop spans 12 amino acids.

This clonotype has a count of ten or more. V usage is TRBV3-1 and J usage is TRBJ2-3, with D perhaps TRBD2 (6 bases). Germline CDR1 and CDR2: LGHDT and YNNKEL (reference sequence). Trimming left V 4 bases short and J 5 bases short, with 16 bases between. This CDR3 spans 15 amino acids. CDR3 DNA: TGTGCCAGCAGCCTCCGGGACTCGCGGAGAGATACGCAGTATTTT. Protein: CASSLRDSRRDTQYF.

In this sample, this clonotype turned up many times. The rearrangement links TRBV29-1 to TRBJ2-1; 7 bases match TRBD1. Germline loops: CDR1 SQVTM, CDR2 ANQGSEA. After removal of 2 bases from V and 6 bases from J, the junction contained 4 bases not matched to a gene. The length of the CDR3 is 13 residues. CDR3 nucleotide sequence: TGCAGCGTTGAAAAGGGGGCGCCCAATGAGCAGTTCTTC. This gives the protein CSVEKGAPNEQFF.

This chain joins TRBV5-5 and TRBJ2-7; D is ambiguous. CDR3 length equals 14 residues. V lost 0 bases, J lost 3 bases, and 10 bases lay in between. Germline lookup yields CDR1 SGHKS and CDR2 YYEKEE (reference sequence). The CDR3 reads CASSLAGPNYEQYF. The CDR3 nucleotides read TGTGCCAGCAGCTTGGCCGGACCCAACTACGAGCAGTACTTC.

The chain uses TRBV25-1 and TRBJ1-2, with D hard to call. Germline loops: CDR1 MGHDK, CDR2 SYGVNS. Trimming pared 1 base from V and 8 bases from J, leaving 14 bases between. This CDR3 contains 14 residues. This CDR3 is CASSESDGGPGYTF. The CDR3 DNA reads TGTGCCAGCAGTGAATCGGACGGCGGCCCAGGCTACACCTTC.

This clonotype was picked up a small number of times. The chain joins TRBV11-3 to TRBJ2-1; D is perhaps TRBD2 (6 bases). The CDR3 covers 18 residues. Germline CDR1 SGHNT, CDR2 YENEEA. Between the trimmed V and J ends, which lost 0 bases and 1 base, there was a span of 16 bases. CDR3 DNA sequence: TGTGCCAGCAGCTTAGATCGTGGGTCTAGCGCGTCCTACAATGAGCAGTTCTTC. It is translated as CASSLDRGSSASYNEQFF.

The chain has TRBV9 and TRBJ2-6; D possibly corresponds to TRBD2 (5 bases). CDR3 length equals 17 residues. V was cut by 3 bases and J by 4 bases, with 17 bases left in between. CDR1 and CDR2 (germline): SGDLS, YYNGEE. CDR3 amino acids: CASSARRYGEGANVLTF. DNA for the CDR3: TGTGCCAGCAGCGCTCGACGCTACGGGGAAGGGGCCAACGTCCTGACTTTC.

In this sample, this clonotype turned up many times. The chain is built from TRBV7-2 and TRBJ1-5; maybe TRBD1 (6 bases). Trimming took off 5 bases at V and 0 bases at J, with 11 bases between the two ends. Per germline, CDR1 SGHTA and CDR2 FQGNSA. This CDR3 contains 15 residues. CDR3 nucleotide sequence: TGTGCCAGCAGCCAGACAGGAAATAGCAATCAGCCCCAGCATTTT. It translates to CASSQTGNSNQPQHF.

This clonotype was picked up a small number of times. The chain is built from TRBV3-1 and TRBJ2-1; possible D gene TRBD2, 5 bases. TRBJ2-7 matches the DNA end more closely, so the J call is doubtful. Germline CDR1 LGHDT, CDR2 YNNKEL (reference sequence). The CDR3 has 14 amino acids. CDR3 bases: TGTGCCAGCGCGGACTCCTTCTCCTACAATGAGCAGTACTTC. Translation: CASADSFSYNEQYF.